This T cell receptor (beta chain) appears in the sequencing data of a study of T-cell reconstitution after alpha-beta-depleted transplantation in children. Study-wide points: Newly generated T cells supplied most T-cell counts and diversity one year post-transplant. Approximately two months post-transplant, alpha-beta T cells reportedly originated from several hundred expanded graft clones. Where some patients showed high TCRbeta diversity at day 60, it came from recipient T cells and thymic progenitors that had survived.

This clonotype was seen ten or more times. The antigen remains unidentified. Preparing the TCRbeta library involved the use of unique molecular identifiers. MiXCR, run by TCRdb on the PCR reads, gives a single entry per CDR3 protein. The repertoire includes 330,000 or so distinct CDR3 sequences, 10% of them detected once, and less than 8% sits in the top ten. CDR1 and CDR2 from the germline V gene are MNHEY and SVGAGI. The CDR3 spans 15 residues. Losses at the gene ends were 0 bases for V and 6 bases for J; bases not matched to a gene: 1. The sequenced sample was PBMCs, obtained before TCRalphabeta/CD19-depleted stem cell transplant. The sequence was obtained from a boy less than two years old with acute myeloid leukemia, due to receive a stem cell transplant. The rearrangement uses TRBV6-5 and TRBJ2-2; TRBD1 aligns across 10 bases. The CDR3 region has the DNA TGTGCCAGCAGTTACTCGGGGACAGGGGCCGGGGAGCTGTTTTTT. Amino acids: CASSYSGTGAGELFF.